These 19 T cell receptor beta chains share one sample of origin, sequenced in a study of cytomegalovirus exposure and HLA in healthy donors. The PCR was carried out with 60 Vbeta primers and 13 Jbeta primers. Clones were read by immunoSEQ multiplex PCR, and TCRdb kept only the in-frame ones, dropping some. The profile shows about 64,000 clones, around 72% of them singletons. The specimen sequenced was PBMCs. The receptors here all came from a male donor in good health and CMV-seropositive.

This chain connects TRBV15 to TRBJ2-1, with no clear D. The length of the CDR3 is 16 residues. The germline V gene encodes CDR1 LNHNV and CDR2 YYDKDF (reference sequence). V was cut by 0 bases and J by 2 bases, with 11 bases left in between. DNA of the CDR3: TGTGCCACCAGCAGAGATAGCCTAGTGGCCTACAATGAGCAGTTCTTC. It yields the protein CATSRDSLVAYNEQFF.

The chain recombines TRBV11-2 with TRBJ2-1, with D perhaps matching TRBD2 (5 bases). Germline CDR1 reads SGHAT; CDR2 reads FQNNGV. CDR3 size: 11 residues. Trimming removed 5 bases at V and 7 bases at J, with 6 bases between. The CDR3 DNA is TGTGCCAGCAGCCCGGGAAATGAGCAGTTCTTC. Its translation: CASSPGNEQFF.

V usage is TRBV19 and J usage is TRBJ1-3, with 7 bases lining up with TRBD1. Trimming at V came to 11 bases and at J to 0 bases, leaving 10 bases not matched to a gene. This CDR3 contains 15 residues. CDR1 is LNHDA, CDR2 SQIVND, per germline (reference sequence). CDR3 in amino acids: CASKGDRASGNTIYF. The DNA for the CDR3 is TGTGCCTCTAAAGGGGACAGAGCCTCTGGAAACACCATATATTTT.

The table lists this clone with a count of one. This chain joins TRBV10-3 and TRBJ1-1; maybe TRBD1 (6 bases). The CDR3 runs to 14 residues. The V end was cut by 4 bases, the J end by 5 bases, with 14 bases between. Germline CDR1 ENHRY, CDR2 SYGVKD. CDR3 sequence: CAISATGLGTEAFF. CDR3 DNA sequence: TGTGCCATCAGTGCGACAGGCTTAGGAACTGAAGCTTTCTTT.

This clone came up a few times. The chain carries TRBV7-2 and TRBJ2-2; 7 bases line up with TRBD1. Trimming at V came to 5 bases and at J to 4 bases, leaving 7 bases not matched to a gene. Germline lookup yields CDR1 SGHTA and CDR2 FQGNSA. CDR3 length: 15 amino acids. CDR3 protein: CASSKTGASTGELFF. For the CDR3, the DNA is TGTGCCAGCAGCAAAACAGGGGCCAGCACCGGGGAGCTGTTTTTT.

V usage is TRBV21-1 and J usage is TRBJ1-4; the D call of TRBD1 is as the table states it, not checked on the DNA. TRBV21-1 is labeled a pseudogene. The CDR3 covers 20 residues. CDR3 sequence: CASSIGATGGDDATNEKLFF. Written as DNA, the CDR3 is TGTGCCAGCAGCATTGGGGCAACAGGGGGCGATGATGCAACTAATGAAAAACTGTTTTTT.

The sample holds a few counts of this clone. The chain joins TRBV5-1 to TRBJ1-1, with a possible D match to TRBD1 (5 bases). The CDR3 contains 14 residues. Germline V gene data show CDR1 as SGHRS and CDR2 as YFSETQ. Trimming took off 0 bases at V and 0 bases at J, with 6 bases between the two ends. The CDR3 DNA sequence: TGCGCCAGCAGCTTGGGGGGCGTGAACACTGAAGCTTTCTTT. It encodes CASSLGGVNTEAFF. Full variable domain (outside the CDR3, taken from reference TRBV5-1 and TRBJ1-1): KAGVTQTPRYLIKTRGQQVTLSCSPISGHRSVSWYQQTPGQGLQFLFEYFSETQRNKGNFPGRFSGRQFSNSRSEMNVSTLELGDSALYLCASSLGGVNTEAFFGQGTRLTVV.

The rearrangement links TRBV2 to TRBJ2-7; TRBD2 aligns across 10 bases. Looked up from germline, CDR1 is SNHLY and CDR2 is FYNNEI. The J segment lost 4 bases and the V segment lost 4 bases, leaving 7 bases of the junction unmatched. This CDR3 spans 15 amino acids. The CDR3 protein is CASSGSSGRRYEQYF. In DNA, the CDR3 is TGTGCCAGCAGTGGTTCTAGCGGGAGACGGTACGAGCAGTACTTC.

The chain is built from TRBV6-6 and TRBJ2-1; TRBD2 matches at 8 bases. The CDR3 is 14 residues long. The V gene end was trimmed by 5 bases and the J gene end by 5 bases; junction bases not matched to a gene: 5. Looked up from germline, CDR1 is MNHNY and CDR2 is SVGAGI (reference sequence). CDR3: CASSQAGADNEQFF. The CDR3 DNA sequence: TGTGCCAGCAGTCAAGCGGGAGCTGACAATGAGCAGTTCTTC.

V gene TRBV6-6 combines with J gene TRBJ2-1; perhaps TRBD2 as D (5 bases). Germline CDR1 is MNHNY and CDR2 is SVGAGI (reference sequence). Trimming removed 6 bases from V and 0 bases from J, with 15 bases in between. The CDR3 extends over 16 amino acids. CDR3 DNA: TGTGCCAGCAGCCCGTTAGCGTGGAGCTCCTACAATGAGCAGTTCTTC. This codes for CASSPLAWSSYNEQFF.

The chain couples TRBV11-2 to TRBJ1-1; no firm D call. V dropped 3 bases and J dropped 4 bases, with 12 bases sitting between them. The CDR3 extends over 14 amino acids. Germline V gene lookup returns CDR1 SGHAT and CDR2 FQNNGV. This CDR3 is CASSFATAGTEAFF. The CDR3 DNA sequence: TGTGCCAGCAGCTTTGCAACAGCGGGCACTGAAGCTTTCTTT.

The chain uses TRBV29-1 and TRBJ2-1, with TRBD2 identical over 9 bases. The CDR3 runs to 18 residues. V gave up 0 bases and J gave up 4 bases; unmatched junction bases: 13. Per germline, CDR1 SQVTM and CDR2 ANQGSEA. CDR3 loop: CSVEDGDFGTSRYNEQFF. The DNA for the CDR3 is TGCAGCGTTGAAGACGGGGATTTCGGGACTAGCCGGTACAATGAGCAGTTCTTC.

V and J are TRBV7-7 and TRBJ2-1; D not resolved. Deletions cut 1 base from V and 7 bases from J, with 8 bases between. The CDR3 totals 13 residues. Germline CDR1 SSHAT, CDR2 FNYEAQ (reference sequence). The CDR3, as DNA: TGTGCCAGCAGCTTAGGAAATAGTAATGAGCAGTTCTTC. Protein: CASSLGNSNEQFF.

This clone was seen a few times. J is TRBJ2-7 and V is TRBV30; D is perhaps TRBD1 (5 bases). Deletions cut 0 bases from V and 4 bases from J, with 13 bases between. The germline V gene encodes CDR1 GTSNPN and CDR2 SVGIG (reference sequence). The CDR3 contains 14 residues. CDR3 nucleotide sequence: TGTGCCTGGAGTGTAATAGGGGCTCAGTACGAGCAGTACTTC. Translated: CAWSVIGAQYEQYF. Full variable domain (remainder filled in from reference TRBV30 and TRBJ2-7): SQTIHQWPATLVQPVGSPLSLECTVEGTSNPNLYWYRQAAGRGLQLLFYSVGIGQISSEVPQNLSASRPQDRQFILSSKKLLLSDSGFYLCAWSVIGAQYEQYFGPGTRLTVT.

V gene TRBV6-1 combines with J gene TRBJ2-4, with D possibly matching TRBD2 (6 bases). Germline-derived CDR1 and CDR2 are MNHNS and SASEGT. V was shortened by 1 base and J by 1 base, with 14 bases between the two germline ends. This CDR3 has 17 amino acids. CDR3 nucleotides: TGTGCCAGCAGTGAAGGAAGACTAGTCGCCGCCAAAAACATTCAGTACTTC. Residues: CASSEGRLVAAKNIQYF.

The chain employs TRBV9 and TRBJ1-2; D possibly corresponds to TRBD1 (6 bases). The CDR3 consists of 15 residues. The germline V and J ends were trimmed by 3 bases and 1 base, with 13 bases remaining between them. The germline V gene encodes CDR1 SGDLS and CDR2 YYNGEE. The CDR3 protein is CASSAEGHSNYGYTF. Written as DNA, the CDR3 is TGTGCCAGCAGCGCTGAGGGACACAGTAACTATGGCTACACCTTC.

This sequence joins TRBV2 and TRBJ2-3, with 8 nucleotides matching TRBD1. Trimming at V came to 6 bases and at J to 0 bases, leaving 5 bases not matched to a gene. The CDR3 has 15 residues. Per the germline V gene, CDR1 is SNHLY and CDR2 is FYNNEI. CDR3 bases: TGTGCCAGCAGAAGACAGGGGACTAGCACAGATACGCAGTATTTT. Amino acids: CASRRQGTSTDTQYF.

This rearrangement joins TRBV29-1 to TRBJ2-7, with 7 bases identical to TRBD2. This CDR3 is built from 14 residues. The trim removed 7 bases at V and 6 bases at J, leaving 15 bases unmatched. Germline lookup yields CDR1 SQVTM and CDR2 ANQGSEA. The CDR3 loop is CSGPSFGRMCEQYF. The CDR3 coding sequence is TGCAGCGGGCCCAGCTTCGGGAGGATGTGCGAGCAGTACTTC.

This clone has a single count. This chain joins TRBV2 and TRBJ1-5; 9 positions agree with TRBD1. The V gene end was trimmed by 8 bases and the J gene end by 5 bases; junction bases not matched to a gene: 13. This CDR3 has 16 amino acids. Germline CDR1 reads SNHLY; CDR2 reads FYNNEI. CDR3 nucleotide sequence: TGTGCCAGCGGCTGGGAACCGGGACAGGGCGATCAGCCCCAGCATTTT. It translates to CASGWEPGQGDQPQHF. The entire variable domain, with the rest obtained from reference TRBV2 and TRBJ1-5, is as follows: EPEVTQTPSHQVTQMGQEVILRCVPISNHLYFYWYRQILGQKVEFLVSFYNNEISEKSEIFDDQFSVERPDGSNFTLKIRSTKLEDSAMYFCASGWEPGQGDQPQHFGDGTRLSIL.